This T cell receptor beta chain was sequenced during a study of T cell repertoires in cytomegalovirus infection. Study summary: Indications of both CMV infection and matching HLA type were provided by public TCR beta signatures. Study observations and caveats: Summed public TCR beta family frequency identified CMV carriers bearing the relevant HLA. HLA-C-restricted TCR beta clonotypes specific for CMV led the ex vivo response.

TCRdb called the reads again in MiXCR, with one record for every CDR3 protein. The sample consists of 560,000 or so distinct CDR3 sequences, 15% to 20% of them appearing once. This clonotype appeared many times. Antigen unknown. In germline, CDR1 is MGHRA, CDR2 YSYEKL. The V and J ends lost 4 bases and 4 bases, in that order; junction bases with no gene match: 7. This CDR3 is 15 amino acids long. The specimen was CD8+ T cells from PBMCs. The TCR comes from a human donor in good health (CMV status not recorded). Some clones in this sample may be carry-over from other donors' samples. V and J are TRBV4-1 and TRBJ2-1; 7 bases fit TRBD2. The CDR3 DNA reads as TGCGCCAGCAGCCCTGGGGTTAGCGGGTACAATGAGCAGTTCTTC. Its translation: CASSPGVSGYNEQFF.